This T cell receptor (beta chain) comes out of a study of blood T cells in healthy people across ages. The wider study: Capturing about one barcoded beta molecule per two T cells was achieved by template switching.

With each sample, at least 5 micrograms of total RNA were extracted. A remark on this clonotype: As yet, its antigen is unknown.

Study conclusions and caveats: A roughly linear fall in TCR beta diversity per million T cells was seen with increasing age. Long-lived and aged donors differed, with more naive CD4+ cells and higher diversity in the long-lived.

A second PCR of roughly 7 to 11 cycles used a sample-barcoded 5' primer and a J-beta primer mix. TCRdb analysed the 5' RACE reads with MiXCR anew, one entry per CDR3 protein. The table lists 850,000 to 1,000,000 distinct CDR3 sequences, about 53% of them singletons. The length of the CDR3 is 15 residues. Germline loops: CDR1 MRHNA, CDR2 SNTAGT. Trimming took 7 bases from V and 7 from J; bases not matched to a gene: 9. The source of this sequence is an older woman in good health. This rearrangement joins TRBV6-4 to TRBJ2-1; 11 bases fit TRBD2. Sample: blood. The CDR3, as DNA: TGTGCCAGCACCAAACTAGCGGGAGTTTTTAATGAGCAGTTCTTC. This sequence encodes CASTKLAGVFNEQFF.